Presented here are 19 T cell receptor beta chains from one specimen sequenced in a study of cytomegalovirus exposure and HLA in healthy donors. The PCR used 60 Vbeta and 13 Jbeta primers. This table comes from immunoSEQ multiplex PCR, and its TCRdb copy is limited to in-frame clones, with some not included. The table has under 200,000 clones, approximately 80% seen once. The sample comprised PBMCs. The receptor source for this set is a male donor in good health and CMV-seropositive.

The chain employs TRBV7-2 and TRBJ1-6; D not certain. V lost 5 bases and J 0 bases, leaving 11 bases between the germline ends. The CDR3 extends over 16 amino acids. Germline V gives CDR1 SGHTA, CDR2 FQGNSA. The CDR3 DNA is TGTGCCAGCAGCGCTCTCCTGAGCTCCTATAATTCACCCCTCCACTTT. Amino acids: CASSALLSSYNSPLHF.

CDR3 nucleotides: TGTGCCACCAGCAGTGGGGGGGGGCGCCCCCAGTACTTC. It translates to CATSSGGGRPQYF. The rearrangement joins TRBV15 to TRBJ2-5; perhaps TRBD2 as D (7 bases). Germline CDR1 is LNHNV and CDR2 is YYDKDF (reference sequence). V was cut by 3 bases and J by 9 bases, with 14 bases left in between. The CDR3 sequence is 13 residues long.

The chain couples TRBV11-2 to TRBJ2-7, with 8 bases lining up with TRBD1. The CDR3 is 17 amino acids. Germline assignment: CDR1 SGHAT and CDR2 FQNNGV. Losses at the gene ends were 1 base for V and 2 bases for J; bases not matched to a gene: 10. The CDR3 loop is CASSLGRTGKIPYEQYF. The CDR3 DNA reads TGTGCCAGCAGCTTAGGAAGGACAGGGAAGATCCCCTACGAGCAGTACTTC.

This clone was observed a handful of times. This chain links TRBV5-1 with TRBJ2-7, with D uncertain. The ends were cut back, 0 bases at V and 1 base at J, with 8 bases in the middle. Germline CDR1 SGHRS, CDR2 YFSETQ. The CDR3 is 14 amino acids. Here the CDR3 reads CASSLDTASYEQYF. Written as DNA, the CDR3 is TGCGCCAGCAGCTTGGATACAGCTTCCTACGAGCAGTACTTC.

This clone has just a few counts. The CDR3 DNA sequence: TGTGCCAGCAGCTTAGGGGCCGGGGCCAACGTCCTGACTTTC. As protein: CASSLGAGANVLTF. V and J are TRBV7-3 and TRBJ2-6, with D perhaps matching TRBD1 (5 bases). The CDR3 contains 14 residues. Germline assignment: CDR1 SGHTA and CDR2 FQGTGA. V lost 2 bases and J lost 4, with 6 bases in between. The full variable domain, rest sourced from reference TRBV7-3 and TRBJ2-6, is GAGVSQTPSNKVTEKGKYVELRCDPISGHTALYWYRQSLGQGPEFLIYFQGTGAADDSGLPNDRFFAVRPEGSVSTLKIQRTERGDSAVYLCASSLGAGANVLTFGAGSRLTVL.

CDR3 coding DNA: TGTGCCAGCAGCCTTGACAGCTACTCTGGAAACACCATATATTTT. This sequence encodes CASSLDSYSGNTIYF. V usage is TRBV27 and J usage is TRBJ1-3, with D possibly being TRBD1 (5 bases). V was clipped by 6 bases and J by 0 bases, with 12 bases between them. CDR1 MNHEY and CDR2 SMNVEV come from the germline V gene (reference sequence). The CDR3 runs 15 residues.

J is TRBJ2-5 and V is TRBV5-6; D not certain. The CDR3 is 12 residues long. V was trimmed by 1 base and J by 5 bases, leaving 6 bases between them. Germline CDR1 SGHDT, CDR2 YYEEEE. CDR3 residues: CASSLRVETQYF. CDR3 in DNA: TGTGCCAGCAGCTTGAGAGTGGAGACCCAGTACTTC. Together with reference TRBV5-6 and TRBJ2-5, the CDR3 gives the full variable domain: DAGVTQSPTHLIKTRGQQVTLRCSPKSGHDTVSWYQQALGQGPQFIFQYYEEEERQRGNFPDRFSGHQFPNYSSELNVNALLLGDSALYLCASSLRVETQYFGPGTRLLVL.

The CDR3, as DNA: TGTGCCAGCAGTCCCACAGGGGGTGAAAAACTGTTTTTT. This encodes CASSPTGGEKLFF. J is TRBJ1-4 and V is TRBV27; TRBD1 aligns across 8 bases. J gave up 7 bases and V 5 bases, and 3 bases lay outside the gene matches. This CDR3 comprises 13 residues. CDR1 MNHEY and CDR2 SMNVEV come from the germline V gene (reference sequence).

This clone was seen only once. The genes are TRBV5-1 and TRBJ1-1; D is perhaps TRBD1 (5 bases). The CDR3 spans 14 residues. Trimming pared 5 bases from V and 7 bases from J, leaving 18 bases between. The germline V gene has CDR1 SGHRS and CDR2 YFSETQ. The CDR3 region has the DNA TGCGCCAGCAGGAGGGACTCAACCCAGAGTGAAGCTTTCTTT. It codes for CASRRDSTQSEAFF.

There are a few counts of this clone. V gene TRBV5-1 combines with J gene TRBJ1-1, with a weak D call TRBD1 (5 bases). V was clipped by 2 bases and J by 0 bases, with 14 bases between them. Germline-derived CDR1 and CDR2 are SGHRS and YFSETQ. This CDR3 is 16 amino acids long. The CDR3 DNA follows: TGCGCCAGCAGCTTCCCCCCAGGGCCCTTGAACACTGAAGCTTTCTTT. Translating it yields CASSFPPGPLNTEAFF.

The rearrangement uses TRBV7-9 and TRBJ1-2; D possibly corresponds to TRBD1 (5 bases). Deletions cut 10 bases from V and 8 bases from J, with 11 bases between. Germline V gene lookup returns CDR1 SEHNR and CDR2 FQNEAQ (reference sequence). The CDR3 spans 10 residues. The CDR3 region is CATLGEGYTF. The CDR3 DNA follows: TGTGCCACCCTAGGGGAAGGCTACACCTTC.

The chain is built from TRBV4-2 and TRBJ2-1, with 11 bases fitting TRBD2. The CDR3 is 19 residues long. With V trimmed by 0 bases and J by 7 bases, 14 bases remained unmatched. CDR1 is LGHNA, CDR2 YNFKEQ, per germline. CDR3 protein: CASSQEASGGPRFWNEQFF. DNA of the CDR3: TGTGCCAGCAGCCAAGAAGCTAGCGGGGGGCCCCGATTCTGGAATGAGCAGTTCTTC.

V usage is TRBV19 and J usage is TRBJ1-5; unclear D gene. CDR1 is LNHDA, CDR2 SQIVND, per germline (reference sequence). The V end lost 1 base, the J end lost 7 bases, and 5 bases lay between the germline ends. The CDR3 is 12 amino acids. Here the CDR3 reads CASSIVLQPQHF. Here the CDR3 DNA reads TGTGCCAGTAGTATAGTTCTACAGCCCCAGCATTTT.

There are a few counts of this clone. The junction shows a germline mismatch at one end, possibly a read error. The rearrangement joins TRBV6-1 to TRBJ2-3, with 11 bases that match TRBD2. The CDR3 runs to 13 residues. Per germline, CDR1 MNHNS and CDR2 SASEGT. In DNA form, the CDR3 reads TGTGCCAGCAGAGTCCTTCTAGCGGGGGGAGATAGTTTT. Its protein is CASRVLLAGGDSF.

This chain links TRBV2 with TRBJ1-3; 7 bases are a match to TRBD1. The CDR3 is made up of 14 amino acids. Germline V gives CDR1 SNHLY, CDR2 FYNNEI. The V gene end was trimmed by 7 bases and the J gene end by 0 bases; junction bases not matched to a gene: 3. DNA of the CDR3: TGTGCCAGCATCCGGGACAGCTCTGGAAACACCATATATTTT. Protein product: CASIRDSSGNTIYF. The full variable domain, rest sourced from reference TRBV2 and TRBJ1-3, is EPEVTQTPSHQVTQMGQEVILRCVPISNHLYFYWYRQILGQKVEFLVSFYNNEISEKSEIFDDQFSVERPDGSNFTLKIRSTKLEDSAMYFCASIRDSSGNTIYFGEGSWLTVV.

This chain uses TRBV19 with TRBJ1-1; D ambiguous. Per the germline V gene, CDR1 is LNHDA and CDR2 is SQIVND (reference sequence). The ends were cut back, 3 bases at V and 3 bases at J, with 8 bases in the middle. The CDR3 is 13 residues long. DNA of the CDR3: TGTGCCAGTAGTATTAGGAGCCACACTGAAGCTTTCTTT. Translating gives CASSIRSHTEAFF.

This chain uses TRBV6-5 with TRBJ1-2; 7 nucleotides align to TRBD1. V dropped 8 bases and J dropped 5; count of bases not matched to a gene: 8. In germline, CDR1 is MNHEY, CDR2 SVGAGI. The CDR3 contains 13 residues. The CDR3 spells CASSRDRGYGYTF. Here the CDR3 DNA reads TGTGCCAGCTCCCGGGACAGAGGATATGGCTACACCTTC.

The chain joins TRBV2 to TRBJ2-1, with TRBD2 matching 13 bases. This CDR3 has 18 residues. Germline CDR1 SNHLY, CDR2 FYNNEI. Unmatched junction bases numbered 6, after V lost 4 bases and J lost 0 bases. CDR3 region: CASSGTSGGAFSYNEQFF. The CDR3 nucleotides are TGTGCCAGCAGTGGGACTAGCGGGGGAGCTTTCTCCTACAATGAGCAGTTCTTC.

The chain links TRBV15 to TRBJ2-1, with a tentative D call TRBD1 (5 bases). Germline CDR1 LNHNV, CDR2 YYDKDF (reference sequence). Trimming pared 1 base from V and 0 bases from J, leaving 19 bases between. This CDR3 region has 19 residues. The CDR3 DNA follows: TGTGCCACCAGCAGAGTTGCAGGTTCAGGGCCAAGCTCCTACAATGAGCAGTTCTTC. This gives the protein CATSRVAGSGPSSYNEQFF.